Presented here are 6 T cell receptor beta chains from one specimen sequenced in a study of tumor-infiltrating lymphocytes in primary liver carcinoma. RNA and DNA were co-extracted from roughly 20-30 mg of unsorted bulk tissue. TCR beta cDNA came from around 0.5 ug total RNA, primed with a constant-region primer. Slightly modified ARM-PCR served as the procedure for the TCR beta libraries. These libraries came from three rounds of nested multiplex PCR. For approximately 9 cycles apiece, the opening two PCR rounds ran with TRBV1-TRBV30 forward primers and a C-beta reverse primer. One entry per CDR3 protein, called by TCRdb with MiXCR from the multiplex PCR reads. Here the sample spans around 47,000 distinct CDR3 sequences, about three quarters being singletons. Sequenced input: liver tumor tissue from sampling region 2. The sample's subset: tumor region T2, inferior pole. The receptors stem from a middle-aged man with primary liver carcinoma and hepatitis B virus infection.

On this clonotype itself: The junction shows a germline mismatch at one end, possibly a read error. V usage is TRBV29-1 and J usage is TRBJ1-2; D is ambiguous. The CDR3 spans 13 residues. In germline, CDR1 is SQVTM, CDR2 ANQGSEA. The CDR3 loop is CSFELAGFYGYTF. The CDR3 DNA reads TGTAGCTTTGAATTAGCCGGGTTCTATGGTTACACCTTC.

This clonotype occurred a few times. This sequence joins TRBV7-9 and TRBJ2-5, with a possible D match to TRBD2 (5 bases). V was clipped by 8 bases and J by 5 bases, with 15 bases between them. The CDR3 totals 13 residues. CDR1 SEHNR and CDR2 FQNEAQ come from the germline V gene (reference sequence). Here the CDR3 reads CASERARRETQYF. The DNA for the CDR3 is TGTGCCAGCGAGAGGGCCAGGCGGGAGACCCAGTACTTC. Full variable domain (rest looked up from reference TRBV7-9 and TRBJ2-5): DTGVSQNPRHKITKRGQNVTFRCDPISEHNRLYWYRQTLGQGPEFLTYFQNEAQLEKSRLLSDRFSAERPKGSFSTLEIQRTEQGDSAMYLCASERARRETQYFGPGTRLLVL.

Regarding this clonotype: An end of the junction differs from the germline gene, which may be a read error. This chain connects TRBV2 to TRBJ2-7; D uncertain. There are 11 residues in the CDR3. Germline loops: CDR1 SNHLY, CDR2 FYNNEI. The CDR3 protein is CVSSPKAGQYF. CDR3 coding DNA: TGTGTCAGCAGCCCAAAGGCTGGGCAGTACTTC.

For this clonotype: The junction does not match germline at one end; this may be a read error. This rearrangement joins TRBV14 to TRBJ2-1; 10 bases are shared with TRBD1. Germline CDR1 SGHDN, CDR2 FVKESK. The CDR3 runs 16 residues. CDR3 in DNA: TGTGCCTGCAGCAACTCGACAGGGGGCGTTGTCCATGAGCAGTTCTTC. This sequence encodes CACSNSTGGVVHEQFF.

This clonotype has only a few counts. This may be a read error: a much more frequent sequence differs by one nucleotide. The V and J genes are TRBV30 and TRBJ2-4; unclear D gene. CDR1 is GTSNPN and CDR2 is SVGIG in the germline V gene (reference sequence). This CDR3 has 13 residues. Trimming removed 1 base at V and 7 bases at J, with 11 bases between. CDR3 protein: CAWSAGLGNIQYF. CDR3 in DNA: TGTGCCTGGAGTGCCGGCCTCGGGAACATTCAGTACTTC.

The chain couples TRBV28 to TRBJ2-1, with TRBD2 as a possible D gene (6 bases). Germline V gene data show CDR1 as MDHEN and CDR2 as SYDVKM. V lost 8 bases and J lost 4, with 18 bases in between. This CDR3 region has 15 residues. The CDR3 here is CASLPASGRYNEQFF. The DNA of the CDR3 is TGTGCCAGCCTTCCGGCTAGTGGGAGGTACAATGAGCAGTTCTTC. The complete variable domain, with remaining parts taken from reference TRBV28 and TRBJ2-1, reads DVKVTQSSRYLVKRTGEKVFLECVQDMDHENMFWYRQDPGLGLRLIYFSYDVKMKEKGDIPEGYSVSREKKERFSLILESASTNQTSMYLCASLPASGRYNEQFFGPGTRLTVL.